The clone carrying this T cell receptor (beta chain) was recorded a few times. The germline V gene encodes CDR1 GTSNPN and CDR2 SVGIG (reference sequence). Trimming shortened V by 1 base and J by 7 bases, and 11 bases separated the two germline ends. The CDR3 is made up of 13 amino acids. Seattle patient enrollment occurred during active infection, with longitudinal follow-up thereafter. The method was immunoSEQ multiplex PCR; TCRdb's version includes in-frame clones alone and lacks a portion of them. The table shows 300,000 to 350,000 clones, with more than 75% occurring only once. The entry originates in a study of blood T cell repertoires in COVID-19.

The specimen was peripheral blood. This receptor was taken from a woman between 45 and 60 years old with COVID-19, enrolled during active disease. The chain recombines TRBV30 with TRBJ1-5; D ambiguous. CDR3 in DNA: TGTGCCTGGAGTGGGGAGCCATTGCAGCCCCAGCATTTT. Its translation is CAWSGEPLQPQHF.